These T cell receptor beta chains were read from a single sample in a study of identical twins' blood T cells. One entry per CDR3 protein results from TCRdb running MiXCR on the 5' RACE reads. The sample has fewer than 450,000 distinct CDR3 sequences; more than 25% are singletons. Sequencing was carried out using PBMCs. The receptors stem from a woman aged 18 to 55 in good health. Both conserved end residues are part of each CDR3. The D gene is left open where the match is weak. A row's size may be missing; if present it is once, few, many or a size class.

TRBV19	NA	TRBD1	TRBJ2-1	CASSGQGKILNEQFF	TGTGCCAGTTCGGGACAGGGAAAGATTCTGAATGAGCAGTTCTTC
TRBV7-9	NA	NA	TRBJ2-7	CAGSNTGSEQYF	TGTGCCGGCAGCAACACAGGGAGCGAGCAGTACTTC
TRBV27	few	NA	TRBJ2-2	CAGSLGGSLAGELFF	TGTGCCGGCAGTTTAGGGGGGAGTCTTGCCGGGGAGCTGTTTTTT
TRBV24-1	few	NA	TRBJ2-3	CATSDPSGGDTQYF	TGTGCCACCAGTGACCCTTCAGGAGGAGATACGCAGTATTTT
TRBV29-1	NA	NA	TRBJ2-3	CSVEAGADTQYF	TGCAGCGTTGAGGCAGGGGCGGATACGCAGTATTTT
TRBV2	few	NA	TRBJ1-1	CASKGSGTGRAFF	TGTGCCAGCAAGGGCTCCGGCACCGGTCGAGCTTTCTTT
TRBV20-1	many	NA	TRBJ1-5	CSASIATQPQHF	TGCAGTGCTTCTATAGCAACTCAGCCCCAGCATTTT
TRBV11-1	few	NA	TRBJ1-1	CASSPWGYGTEAFF	TGTGCCAGCAGCCCTTGGGGGTACGGCACTGAAGCTTTCTTT
TRBV7-9	NA	NA	TRBJ2-1	CASSSDTSYNEQFF	TGTGCCAGCAGCTCGGACACCTCCTACAATGAGCAGTTCTTC
TRBV6-5	NA	NA	TRBJ2-1	CASSYEGLGSNEQFF	TGTGCCAGCAGTTACGAGGGGTTAGGGTCCAATGAGCAGTTCTTC
TRBV14	many	NA	TRBJ1-1	CASSVGRGEAFF	TGTGCCAGCAGCGTCGGACGGGGTGAAGCTTTCTTT